This T cell receptor (beta chain) came from a study of shared clonotypes between healthy human individuals. The authors divided CD4+ cells into CD45RA+ naive and CD45RA-negative memory subsets. Concerning this clone itself: As yet, its antigen is unknown.

V was clipped by 6 bases and J by 0 bases, with 8 bases between them. The CDR3 loop spans 14 amino acids. Looked up from germline, CDR1 is SNHLY and CDR2 is FYNNEI. Study-wide results and limits: Generally, naive subsets (rather than memory subsets) showed larger estimated richness.

The assay was immunoSEQ multiplex PCR, and TCRdb's table has in-frame clones only and misses some. Of some 2 million clones listed, about 95% are singletons. This rearrangement joins TRBV2 to TRBJ1-4, with D hard to call. The sample was naive CD4+ T cells sorted from blood. The subset is: CD45RA+ positively selected. The sequence came from a man aged 18 to 29 in good health. The CDR3 nucleotides are TGTGCCAGCAGATCAGTAGCAACTAATGAAAAACTGTTTTTT. Residues: CASRSVATNEKLFF.